These 30 T cell receptor beta chains were all obtained from the same sample, sequenced in a study of breast tumors, draining lymph nodes, adjacent tissues. Axillary draining lymph nodes of breast cancer patients supplied the node samples. One entry per CDR3 protein results from TCRdb running MiXCR on the multiplex PCR reads. The sample includes around 120,000 distinct CDR3 sequences, about 20% seen only once; the top ten take roughly 3.6%. The sample comprised axillary lymph node tissue. These receptors all come from a female donor with breast cancer. Some clones in this sample may be carry-over from other donors' samples.

In its sample, this clonotype was seen many times. Here the CDR3 reads CASTGGNTIYF. The CDR3, as DNA: TGTGCCAGCACTGGTGGAAACACCATATATTTT. The genes are TRBV7-9 and TRBJ1-3; no clear D gene. This CDR3 comprises 11 residues. Germline loops: CDR1 SEHNR, CDR2 FQNEAQ (reference sequence). With 7 bases removed from V and 3 bases from J, the gap between germline ends came to 4 bases.

This clonotype was counted only a few times. The chain recombines TRBV3-1 with TRBJ2-3, with 11 bases matching TRBD1. V shed 2 bases and J 5 bases; nucleotides not matched to a gene: 6. This CDR3 has 16 residues. Germline V CDR1 and CDR2: LGHDT, YNNKEL (reference sequence). CDR3 nucleotides: TGTGCCAGCAGCCAATTCGGACAGGGGGCAAGAGATACGCAGTATTTT. As protein: CASSQFGQGARDTQYF.

This clonotype showed up many times. The genes are TRBV15 and TRBJ2-1; 7 bases are shared with TRBD1. The V and J ends lost 2 bases and 8 bases, in that order; junction bases with no gene match: 3. Germline-derived CDR1 and CDR2 are LNHNV and YYDKDF (reference sequence). The CDR3 loop spans 13 amino acids. Here the CDR3 DNA reads TGTGCCACCAGCAGATACACAGGGGATGAGCAGTTCTTC. It translates to CATSRYTGDEQFF.

The sample holds many counts of this clonotype. The chain carries TRBV7-6 and TRBJ2-1; D gene uncertain. CDR1 and CDR2 (germline): SGHVS, FNYEAQ. Between the trimmed V and J ends, which lost 3 bases and 0 bases, there was a span of 9 bases. CDR3 length: 15 amino acids. The CDR3 bases are TGTGCCAGCAGCTTCGCGGTGAGCTCCTACAATGAGCAGTTCTTC. Protein sequence: CASSFAVSSYNEQFF.

This clonotype was recorded many times. The chain carries TRBV29-1 and TRBJ1-2, with D possibly being TRBD1 (6 bases). There are 13 residues in the CDR3. Trimming cost V 5 bases and J 7 bases, with 17 bases left between them. From germline, CDR1 is SQVTM and CDR2 ANQGSEA. The CDR3 DNA reads as TGCAGCGTTCAAGTGGGACAAAATCGTGGCTACACCTTC. Translated: CSVQVGQNRGYTF. Looking up the rest from reference TRBV29-1 and TRBJ1-2 gives the full variable domain: SAVISQKPSRDICQRGTSLTIQCQVDSQVTMMFWYRQQPGQSLTLIATANQGSEATYESGFVIDKFPISRPNLTFSTLTVSNMSPEDSSIYLCSVQVGQNRGYTFGSGTRLTVV.

This clonotype was counted ten times or more. The V and J genes are TRBV15 and TRBJ2-2, with 9 bases that match TRBD1. V gave up 1 base and J gave up 6 bases; unmatched junction bases: 6. Germline CDR1 and CDR2: LNHNV and YYDKDF (reference sequence). The CDR3 is 16 residues long. The CDR3 is CATSRAEQGAAGELFF. CDR3 DNA sequence: TGTGCCACCAGCAGAGCGGAACAGGGGGCAGCCGGGGAGCTGTTTTTT.

This clonotype appeared many times. The V call is TRBV19, the J call TRBJ2-1; D ambiguous. V was trimmed by 0 bases and J by 3 bases, leaving 12 bases between them. Germline CDR1 is LNHDA and CDR2 is SQIVND (reference sequence). The CDR3 contains 16 residues. CDR3 residues: CASSIDWATRYNEQFF. The DNA for the CDR3 is TGTGCCAGTAGTATAGATTGGGCTACCCGCTACAATGAGCAGTTCTTC.

This clonotype was observed at least ten times. J is TRBJ2-2 and V is TRBV20-1; TRBD1 matches 9 bases. The CDR3 spans 15 residues. Germline CDR1 and CDR2: DFQATT and SNEGSKA (reference sequence). The V gene end was trimmed by 0 bases and the J gene end by 7 bases; junction bases not matched to a gene: 6. CDR3 nucleotide sequence: TGCAGTGCTAGAGATGCGGACAGGGGTAACGGGGAGCTGTTTTTT. It yields the protein CSARDADRGNGELFF.

The chain recombines TRBV5-4 with TRBJ2-3; TRBD2 might be the D (5 bases). Trimming removed 4 bases from V and 0 bases from J, with 12 bases in between. The germline V gene encodes CDR1 SGHNT and CDR2 YYREEE (reference sequence). This CDR3 region has 15 residues. This CDR3 reads CASSARTGSTDTQYF. The CDR3 region has the DNA TGTGCCAGCAGCGCCCGGACTGGGAGCACAGATACGCAGTATTTT.

V is TRBV30 and J is TRBJ2-3; the match to TRBD1 covers 11 bases. Losses at the gene ends were 7 bases for V and 5 bases for J; bases not matched to a gene: 11. CDR1 and CDR2 from the germline V gene are GTSNPN and SVGIG (reference sequence). The CDR3 totals 15 residues. The CDR3 reads CASTRTGGAEDTQYF. The CDR3 nucleotides read TGTGCCTCGACGCGGACAGGGGGCGCCGAAGATACGCAGTATTTT.

This clonotype was seen ten or more times. The V and J genes are TRBV30 and TRBJ2-1; TRBD2 agrees at 14 bases. In germline, CDR1 is GTSNPN, CDR2 SVGIG (reference sequence). CDR3 length: 16 residues. The junction had 8 bases not matched to a gene; V was cut back by 2 bases and J by 8 bases. The CDR3 spells CAWSHSGLAGVDEQFF. CDR3 in DNA: TGTGCCTGGAGTCATTCGGGACTAGCGGGGGTTGATGAGCAGTTCTTC.

To note about this clonotype: This may come from a read error, since a much larger clone is one base off. The chain is built from TRBV5-1 and TRBJ2-5, with D hard to call. Germline CDR1 SGHRS, CDR2 YFSETQ. The CDR3 sequence is 12 residues long. CDR3: CASSKVAEAQYF. The CDR3, as DNA: TGCGCCAGCAGCAAAGTCGCAGAGGCCCAGTACTTC.

This clonotype showed up just a few times. The chain couples TRBV11-3 to TRBJ2-1; TRBD2 agrees at 15 bases. The CDR3 totals 17 residues. Germline CDR1 SGHNT, CDR2 YENEEA. V gave up 0 bases and J gave up 9 bases; unmatched junction bases: 6. This CDR3 reads CASSLDGLAGGPGEQFF. CDR3 in DNA: TGTGCCAGCAGCTTAGATGGACTAGCGGGGGGGCCTGGTGAGCAGTTCTTC.

This clonotype was seen many times. The rearrangement uses TRBV5-1 and TRBJ2-7, with 7 nucleotides matching TRBD1. Per germline, CDR1 SGHRS and CDR2 YFSETQ. The CDR3 totals 13 residues. V lost 4 bases and J lost 2; bases outside the gene matches: 3. The CDR3 loop is CASSQDRAYEQYF. DNA for the CDR3: TGCGCCAGCAGCCAAGACAGGGCCTACGAGCAGTACTTC.

This clonotype has ten or more counts. V usage is TRBV12-3 or TRBV12-4 and J usage is TRBJ2-5; 13 bases align to TRBD2. This CDR3 is built from 16 residues. Losses at the gene ends were 2 bases for V and 5 bases for J; bases not matched to a gene: 5. The CDR3 protein is CASSLYGLAGDETQYF. CDR3 coding DNA: TGTGCCAGCAGTTTATACGGACTAGCGGGAGACGAGACCCAGTACTTC.

Regarding this clonotype: The CDR3 carries no conserved terminal phenylalanine or tryptophan, so it likely arises from a read error. The J gene is TRBJ2-3, the V gene TRBV7-8; 10 bases map to TRBD2. The CDR3 length is 18 residues. Germline CDR1 is SGHVS and CDR2 is FQNEAQ. V gave up 2 bases and J gave up 1 base; unmatched junction bases: 9. The CDR3 is CASSLSSSGGVGTDTQYL. As DNA, the CDR3 is TGTGCCAGCAGCTTAAGCTCTAGCGGGGGAGTTGGCACAGATACGCAGTATCTT.

In this sample, this clonotype turned up many times. V usage is TRBV25-1 and J usage is TRBJ2-1, with 9 bases matching TRBD2. The ends lost 1 base at V and 5 bases at J; junction bases unmatched: 3. The CDR3 is 15 amino acids. CDR1 is MGHDK and CDR2 is SYGVNS in the germline V gene. CDR3: CASSEWASGNNEQFF. The DNA for the CDR3 is TGTGCCAGCAGTGAATGGGCTAGCGGGAACAATGAGCAGTTCTTC. The full variable domain, its missing parts supplied by reference TRBV25-1 and TRBJ2-1, is EADIYQTPRYLVIGTGKKITLECSQTMGHDKMYWYQQDPGMELHLIHYSYGVNSTEKGDLSSESTVSRIRTEHFPLTLESARPSHTSQYLCASSEWASGNNEQFFGPGTRLTVL.

This clonotype came up many times. The genes are TRBV5-8 and TRBJ2-1; TRBD1 matches 7 bases. Germline V gene data show CDR1 as SGHTS and CDR2 as YDEGEE. Germline trimming cut 0 bases from V and 12 bases from J; bases unmatched to any gene: 9. The CDR3 length is 14 residues. Here the CDR3 DNA reads TGTGCCAGCAGCTTGGCCGAACAGGGGAGAGGGCAGTTCTTC. The encoded protein is CASSLAEQGRGQFF.

This clonotype has a handful of counts. A much bigger clone sits one base away, suggesting this may be a read error. The chain employs TRBV7-2 and TRBJ2-3, with 10 nucleotides matching TRBD2. This CDR3 is built from 16 residues. The trim removed 0 bases at V and 4 bases at J, leaving 4 bases unmatched. Germline CDR1 reads SGHTA; CDR2 reads FQGNSA. The chain's CDR3 is CASSLALAGDADTQYF. In nucleotides, the CDR3 is TGTGCCAGCAGCTTAGCGCTAGCGGGGGACGCAGATACGCAGTATTTT.

At least ten counts were recorded for this clonotype. The chain uses TRBV25-1 and TRBJ2-1; D is unclear. Germline CDR1 reads MGHDK; CDR2 reads SYGVNS. CDR3 size: 13 residues. Trimming took off 0 bases at V and 8 bases at J, with 8 bases between the two ends. The CDR3 protein is CASSEYQGYEQFF. The CDR3, as DNA: TGTGCCAGCAGTGAATATCAAGGGTATGAGCAGTTCTTC.

This clonotype was seen ten or more times. V and J are TRBV5-1 and TRBJ2-3; 7 bases map to TRBD1. Per the germline V gene, CDR1 is SGHRS and CDR2 is YFSETQ. The CDR3 is made up of 15 amino acids. Trimming at V came to 3 bases and at J to 2 bases, leaving 6 bases not matched to a gene. CDR3 in DNA: TGCGCCAGCAGCTCCGGACAGGCTTTCACAGATACGCAGTATTTT. Its translation is CASSSGQAFTDTQYF.

This clonotype was seen repeatedly, ten times or more. The chain has TRBV9 and TRBJ2-5; TRBD1 aligns across 7 bases. Germline assignment: CDR1 SGDLS and CDR2 YYNGEE. The CDR3 has 16 residues. With 4 bases clipped from V and 0 bases from J, the junction kept 9 bases outside the gene matches. This chain's CDR3 is CASSLANRGHQETQYF. The CDR3 nucleotides are TGTGCCAGCAGCTTGGCGAACAGGGGTCACCAAGAGACCCAGTACTTC.

This clonotype was recorded at least ten times. V gene TRBV5-6 combines with J gene TRBJ2-5; D gene unclear. Looked up from germline, CDR1 is SGHDT and CDR2 is YYEEEE. The CDR3 is made up of 14 amino acids. Trimming cost V 0 bases and J 4 bases, with 10 bases left between them. The CDR3 bases are TGTGCCAGCAGCTTGGAAGGGCTAGGAGAGACCCAGTACTTC. Protein sequence: CASSLEGLGETQYF.

This rearrangement joins TRBV2 to TRBJ2-7; D not resolved. V gave up 5 bases and J gave up 6 bases, with 8 bases separating them. Germline-derived CDR1 and CDR2 are SNHLY and FYNNEI. The CDR3 consists of 11 residues. The CDR3 loop reads CASSLSGEQYV. The CDR3 nucleotides are TGTGCCAGCAGTCTTTCAGGCGAGCAGTACGTC.

This clonotype was observed at least ten times. Just one base apart from a much larger clone, this may be a read error. This chain joins TRBV7-2 and TRBJ2-3; D remains ambiguous. Germline assignment: CDR1 SGHTA and CDR2 FQGNSA. V was clipped by 1 base and J by 7 bases, with 3 bases between them. The CDR3 is 11 amino acids. The CDR3 region has the DNA TGTGCCAGCAGCTTAGGTCATACGCAGTATTTT. This translates into CASSLGHTQYF. The entire variable domain, with the rest obtained from reference TRBV7-2 and TRBJ2-3, is as follows: GAGVSQSPSNKVTEKGKDVELRCDPISGHTALYWYRQSLGQGLEFLIYFQGNSAPDKSGLPSDRFSAERTGGSVSTLTIQRTQQEDSAVYLCASSLGHTQYFGPGTRLTVL.

The chain has TRBV5-6 and TRBJ2-5; 7 bases match TRBD1. This CDR3 has 14 residues. The V and J ends lost 4 bases and 2 bases, in that order; junction bases with no gene match: 5. From germline, CDR1 is SGHDT and CDR2 YYEEEE. The CDR3: CASSIRTGQETQYF. For the CDR3, the DNA is TGTGCCAGCAGCATACGGACAGGACAAGAGACCCAGTACTTC.

This clonotype was found many times. This sequence joins TRBV7-9 and TRBJ2-7, with TRBD2 matching 14 bases. Germline CDR1 reads SEHNR; CDR2 reads FQNEAQ (reference sequence). Trimming at V came to 5 bases and at J to 3 bases, leaving 15 bases not matched to a gene. The CDR3 contains 19 residues. The CDR3: CASSPHPGTSGSIVYEQYF. In DNA form, the CDR3 reads TGTGCCAGCAGCCCGCATCCCGGGACTAGCGGGAGTATAGTCTACGAGCAGTACTTC.

This clonotype was detected a few times. This chain connects TRBV18 to TRBJ1-6; D not certain. The CDR3 runs to 16 residues. Germline CDR1 is KGHSH and CDR2 is LQKENI. Trimming took off 1 base at V and 4 bases at J, with 11 bases between the two ends. As DNA, the CDR3 is TGTGCCAGCTCACCACAAGGGTCGGGTTATAATTCACCCCTCCACTTT. Amino acid sequence: CASSPQGSGYNSPLHF. Combining the CDR3 with reference TRBV18 and TRBJ1-6 gives the whole variable domain NAGVMQNPRHLVRRRGQEARLRCSPMKGHSHVYWYRQLPEEGLKFMVYLQKENIIDESGMPKERFSAEFPKEGPSILRIQQVVRGDSAAYFCASSPQGSGYNSPLHFGNGTRLTVT.

Many counts were recorded for this clonotype. V and J are TRBV28 and TRBJ1-2; 9 bases match TRBD1. The CDR3 runs 12 residues. V lost 11 bases, J lost 9 bases, and 10 bases stayed unmatched. The V gene's germline CDR1 is MDHEN and CDR2 SYDVKM. This CDR3 reads CAFGTGPFSYTF. DNA for the CDR3: TGTGCCTTCGGGACAGGGCCTTTTAGCTACACCTTC.

This clonotype has at least ten counts. The chain has TRBV6-4 and TRBJ2-1; 9 bases map to TRBD2. Looked up from germline, CDR1 is MRHNA and CDR2 is SNTAGT. This CDR3 is built from 16 residues. The V gene end was trimmed by 2 bases and the J gene end by 8 bases; junction bases not matched to a gene: 10. CDR3 sequence reads: CASSDDSRGGKDEQFF. CDR3 coding DNA: TGTGCCAGCAGTGACGATTCGCGGGGGGGCAAGGATGAGCAGTTCTTC.